A selection of T cell receptor beta chains follows, all from one sample in a study of blood T cells in healthy people across ages. MiXCR, run by TCRdb on the 5' RACE reads, gives a single entry per CDR3 protein. The table has about 640,000 distinct CDR3 sequences, 25% to 30% seen once; the top ten hold about a sixth. Sample: blood. The receptors here all came from a woman older than 75 in good health. Each CDR3 is given with its conserved first and last residue. A D gene is named only where the DNA matches it firmly. Clone size is not always given. Where it is, it says once, few, many or a class for expanded clones.

j_gene | len | v_gene | d_gene | abundance | CDR3aa | CDR3nt
TRBJ2-2 | 15 | TRBV4-2 | . | . | CASSQDTQTTGELFF | TGTGCCAGCAGCCAAGACACCCAGACCACCGGGGAGCTGTTTTTT
TRBJ2-7 | 15 | TRBV7-2 | . | . | CASSLEGIVNYEQYF | TGTGCCAGCAGCTTAGAAGGAATCGTAAACTACGAGCAGTACTTC
TRBJ1-1 | 12 | TRBV2 | . | once | CASTVGNTEAFF | TGTGCCAGCACCGTGGGGAACACTGAAGCTTTCTTT
TRBJ2-7 | 16 | TRBV7-9 | TRBD1 | many | CASSPEGTGGSYEQYF | TGTGCCAGCAGCCCCGAAGGGACAGGGGGCTCCTACGAGCAGTACTTC
TRBJ1-5 | 12 | TRBV20-1 | . | . | CSVRGAEKPQHF | TGCAGTGTTCGGGGGGCGGAAAAGCCCCAGCATTTT
TRBJ1-2 | 13 | TRBV7-9 | . | many | CASSLISNYGYTF | TGTGCCAGCAGCTTAATCTCTAACTATGGCTACACCTTC
TRBJ1-1 | 15 | TRBV7-8 | TRBD1 | . | CASILDRSLNTEAFF | TGTGCCAGCATACTGGACAGGTCCCTGAACACTGAAGCTTTCTTT
TRBJ2-2 | 17 | TRBV5-1 | TRBD1 | . | CASSSATGGMDTGELFF | TGCGCCAGCAGCTCCGCCACAGGGGGTATGGACACCGGGGAGCTGTTTTTT
TRBJ2-7 | 14 | TRBV15 | TRBD2 | many | CATKTAGSSYEQYF | TGTGCCACCAAGACAGCGGGGTCCTCCTACGAGCAGTACTTC
TRBJ2-7 | 17 | TRBV7-2 | TRBD2 | . | CASSRGTSGGSSYEQYF | TGTGCCAGCAGCAGGGGGACTAGCGGGGGGAGCTCCTACGAGCAGTACTTC
TRBJ2-2 | 13 | TRBV4-2 | . | . | CASSPYRAGELFF | TGTGCCAGCAGCCCTTATCGAGCGGGGGAGCTGTTTTTT
TRBJ2-7 | 15 | TRBV7-2 | TRBD1 | . | CASGSSGTGFYEQYF | TGTGCCAGCGGATCATCCGGGACAGGCTTCTACGAGCAGTACTTC
TRBJ2-7 | 12 | TRBV20-1 | . | . | CSAGPYSYEQYF | TGCAGTGCTGGGCCATACTCCTACGAGCAGTACTTC
TRBJ2-7 | 13 | TRBV5-1 | TRBD2 | . | CASSLERGYGQYF | TGCGCCAGCAGCTTAGAGCGGGGCTACGGGCAGTACTTC
TRBJ1-4 | 14 | TRBV5-1 | TRBD1 | once | CASSPDREEEKLFF | TGCGCCAGCAGCCCTGACAGGGAGGAAGAAAAACTGTTTTTT
TRBJ2-5 | 13 | TRBV19 | . | many | CASSTPYQETQYF | TGTGCCAGTAGTACTCCGTACCAAGAGACCCAGTACTTC
TRBJ2-3 | 14 | TRBV5-1 | . | many | CASSPEKATDTQYF | TGCGCCAGCAGCCCCGAGAAGGCCACAGATACGCAGTATTTT
TRBJ1-4 | 18 | TRBV10-3 | . | many | CAISESGQNTARGEKLFF | TGTGCCATCAGTGAGTCCGGTCAGAACACGGCGAGAGGCGAAAAACTGTTTTTT
TRBJ2-1 | 15 | TRBV12-3/TRBV12-4 | TRBD2 | many | CASRPGTSAYNEQFF | TGTGCCAGCAGACCCGGGACTAGCGCATACAATGAGCAGTTCTTC
TRBJ1-5 | 16 | TRBV21-1 | . | many | CASSNRRSYSNQPQHF | TGTGCCAGCAGCAACAGGCGTAGTTATAGCAATCAGCCCCAGCATTTT
TRBJ2-7 | 16 | TRBV7-9 | TRBD1 | once | CASSPGPRTGDIEQYF | TGTGCCAGCAGCCCCGGCCCCCGGACAGGAGACATTGAGCAGTACTTC
TRBJ2-1 | 15 | TRBV6-2/TRBV6-3 | TRBD2 | . | CASTEGTTLWNEQFF | TGTGCCAGCACCGAGGGGACTACTTTATGGAATGAGCAGTTCTTC
TRBJ2-7 | 15 | TRBV6-5 | . | many | CASSPRPAVSYEQYF | TGTGCCAGCAGTCCACGACCTGCAGTATCCTACGAGCAGTACTTC